A selection of T cell receptor beta chains follows, all from one sample in a study of OX40 agonist ivuxolimab in advanced cancers. Sequencing was performed with immunoSEQ multiplex PCR; in TCRdb, only in-frame clones are kept and a portion is missing. The sample lists over 50,000 clones, 92% occurring once. Sequencing was performed on CD4+ or CD8+ T cells sorted from blood, taken in a trial of the OX40 agonist ivuxolimab. All receptors derive from an adult with an advanced solid tumor such as melanoma, head and neck, liver or kidney cancer. Both conserved end residues are part of each CDR3. The D gene is left open where the match is weak. The size entry is marked missing in some rows and otherwise reads once, few, many or a size class.

CDR3nt: TGTGCCAGTCGGCAGGGGTACGAAAAACTGTTTTTT
CDR3aa: CASRQGYEKLFF
d_gene: .
j_gene: TRBJ1-4
v_gene: TRBV19
abundance: .

CDR3nt: TGTGCCAGCAGTTACTCGGCGGTTATCTCCTACAATGAGCAGTTCTTC
CDR3aa: CASSYSAVISYNEQFF
d_gene: .
j_gene: TRBJ2-1
v_gene: TRBV6-5
abundance: .

CDR3nt: TGCGCCAGCAGCCACCTGGGGGATTACTCCTACAATGAGCAGTTCTTC
CDR3aa: CASSHLGDYSYNEQFF
d_gene: .
j_gene: TRBJ2-1
v_gene: TRBV4-1
abundance: .

CDR3nt: TGCGCCAGCAGCCTGGGGACGGGTCTCTACGAGCAGTACTTC
CDR3aa: CASSLGTGLYEQYF
d_gene: .
j_gene: TRBJ2-7
v_gene: TRBV4-1
abundance: .

CDR3nt: TGTGCCAGCAGCGCTAGCACAGATACGCAGTATTTT
CDR3aa: CASSASTDTQYF
d_gene: .
j_gene: TRBJ2-3
v_gene: TRBV9
abundance: few

CDR3nt: TGTGCCAGCACCCCAGGGTATAATCAGCCCCAGCATTTT
CDR3aa: CASTPGYNQPQHF
d_gene: .
j_gene: TRBJ1-5
v_gene: TRBV6-5
abundance: .

CDR3nt: TGTGCCAGCAGTTTGCGAGGGATCTACGAGCAGTACTTC
CDR3aa: CASSLRGIYEQYF
d_gene: .
j_gene: TRBJ2-7
v_gene: TRBV28
abundance: .

CDR3nt: TGTGCCAGCAGCCAGGACAGGGGGCCTTCTCAGCCCCAGCATTTT
CDR3aa: CASSQDRGPSQPQHF
d_gene: TRBD1
j_gene: TRBJ1-5
v_gene: TRBV7-8
abundance: few

CDR3nt: TGTGCCAGCAGCCAACTTAGGACCTCCTACGAGCAGTACTTC
CDR3aa: CASSQLRTSYEQYF
d_gene: .
j_gene: TRBJ2-7
v_gene: TRBV14
abundance: .

CDR3nt: TGTGCCAGCAGCTCAAGGGACTCTGGAAACACCATATATTTT
CDR3aa: CASSSRDSGNTIYF
d_gene: .
j_gene: TRBJ1-3
v_gene: TRBV9
abundance: .

CDR3nt: TGTGCCAGCAGTAGCGGGCTAGCGGGAGAGCTAAGCACAGATACGCAGTATTTT
CDR3aa: CASSSGLAGELSTDTQYF
d_gene: TRBD2
j_gene: TRBJ2-3
v_gene: TRBV2
abundance: .

CDR3nt: TGTGCCAGCAGTTTAATCATTGGGGGCTTTAATGAAAAACTGTTTTTT
CDR3aa: CASSLIIGGFNEKLFF
d_gene: .
j_gene: TRBJ1-4
v_gene: TRBV28
abundance: .

CDR3nt: TGTGCCAGCTCACCACAGGGTTATCGGAACACCATATATTTT
CDR3aa: CASSPQGYRNTIYF
d_gene: .
j_gene: TRBJ1-3
v_gene: TRBV18
abundance: .

CDR3nt: TGTGCCAGCAGTTTACTTCTCGGGAGTGCGTCCTACAATGAGCAGTTCTTC
CDR3aa: CASSLLLGSASYNEQFF
d_gene: .
j_gene: TRBJ2-1
v_gene: TRBV27
abundance: .

CDR3nt: TGTGCCAGCAGTTACTCGACTACCGGCACAGATACGCAGTATTTT
CDR3aa: CASSYSTTGTDTQYF
d_gene: .
j_gene: TRBJ2-3
v_gene: TRBV6-5
abundance: .

CDR3nt: TGTGCCAGCAGCTGGGAAAGCGGTAGTATATTGGGATCGGAGCAGTACTTC
CDR3aa: CASSWESGSILGSEQYF
d_gene: .
j_gene: TRBJ2-7
v_gene: TRBV28
abundance: .

CDR3nt: TGTGCCAGCAGTTACCCAGGGAGCGACGAGCAGTACTTC
CDR3aa: CASSYPGSDEQYF
d_gene: .
j_gene: TRBJ2-7
v_gene: TRBV6-5
abundance: .

CDR3nt: TGTGCCATCAGCCCATTACGATTACTATGTGGCTACACCTTC
CDR3aa: CAISPLRLLCGYTF
d_gene: .
j_gene: TRBJ1-2
v_gene: TRBV10-3
abundance: .

CDR3nt: TGCGCCAGCAGCCAAGACCCCGGGGGGGGAGAAGAGGATGGCTACACCTTC
CDR3aa: CASSQDPGGGEEDGYTF
d_gene: .
j_gene: TRBJ1-2
v_gene: TRBV4-3
abundance: .

CDR3nt: TGTGCCAGCAGCTTTCACGACAGGGGATTCTCTGGAAACACCATATATTTT
CDR3aa: CASSFHDRGFSGNTIYF
d_gene: TRBD1
j_gene: TRBJ1-3
v_gene: TRBV9
abundance: .

CDR3nt: TGTGCCAGCAGTGAATACGAGGAATCTGGCTACACCTTC
CDR3aa: CASSEYEESGYTF
d_gene: .
j_gene: TRBJ1-2
v_gene: TRBV6-1
abundance: .

CDR3nt: TGTGCCAGCAGCTTAGTAGGGGGGGCAGGTGGCTACACCTTC
CDR3aa: CASSLVGGAGGYTF
d_gene: .
j_gene: TRBJ1-2
v_gene: TRBV13
abundance: .

CDR3nt: TGCGCCAGCAGCCAACCCGGTTCTGCTTCCTACAATGAGCAGTTCTTC
CDR3aa: CASSQPGSASYNEQFF
d_gene: .
j_gene: TRBJ2-1
v_gene: TRBV4-1
abundance: .

CDR3nt: TGTGCCAGCAGCTTTTGGGACAGGGATTCACCCCTCCACTTT
CDR3aa: CASSFWDRDSPLHF
d_gene: TRBD1
j_gene: TRBJ1-6
v_gene: TRBV11-1
abundance: .

CDR3nt: TGTGCCTGGGAGTGGGGGACATTTCGAGGAGAGCAGTTCTTC
CDR3aa: CAWEWGTFRGEQFF
d_gene: .
j_gene: TRBJ2-1
v_gene: TRBV30
abundance: few

CDR3nt: TGCAGTTCACAGGGAAACTATGGCTACACCTTC
CDR3aa: CSSQGNYGYTF
d_gene: .
j_gene: TRBJ1-2
v_gene: TRBV20-1
abundance: .

CDR3nt: TGTGCCAGCAGTGAGAGGCCGACAGGGTTAATCTATGGCTACACCTTC
CDR3aa: CASSERPTGLIYGYTF
d_gene: TRBD1
j_gene: TRBJ1-2
v_gene: TRBV28
abundance: .

CDR3nt: TGTGCCAGCAGCTTAGCGTGGGTGAGGGGCAATCAGCCCCAGCATTTT
CDR3aa: CASSLAWVRGNQPQHF
d_gene: .
j_gene: TRBJ1-5
v_gene: TRBV7-8
abundance: .

CDR3nt: TGTGCCAGCAGCTTAAGCCTAGCGGGAGGGCAGGAGACCCAGTACTTC
CDR3aa: CASSLSLAGGQETQYF
d_gene: TRBD2
j_gene: TRBJ2-5
v_gene: TRBV7-2
abundance: once

CDR3nt: TGTGCCTGGACAGGGGGGCGGGAGGAGTCCAAAAACATTCAGTACTTC
CDR3aa: CAWTGGREESKNIQYF
d_gene: .
j_gene: TRBJ2-4
v_gene: TRBV30
abundance: .

CDR3nt: TGTGCCAGCAGCCAAGAGGAGGGCTTTAGCTATGGCTACACCTTC
CDR3aa: CASSQEEGFSYGYTF
d_gene: .
j_gene: TRBJ1-2
v_gene: TRBV4-2
abundance: .

CDR3nt: TGTGCCAGCAGTAGGACCTCTGGGGCCAACGTCCTGACTTTC
CDR3aa: CASSRTSGANVLTF
d_gene: .
j_gene: TRBJ2-6
v_gene: TRBV6-6
abundance: .

CDR3nt: TGTGCCAGCAGTTTACCCGGAAACTATGGCTACACCTTC
CDR3aa: CASSLPGNYGYTF
d_gene: .
j_gene: TRBJ1-2
v_gene: TRBV28
abundance: .

CDR3nt: TGTGCCAGCAGCTCACGGATCTTTGATTCACCCCTCCACTTT
CDR3aa: CASSSRIFDSPLHF
d_gene: .
j_gene: TRBJ1-6
v_gene: TRBV5-6
abundance: .

CDR3nt: TGTGCCAGCAGTTTTATCGGGGGAGGGAATCAGCCCCAGCATTTT
CDR3aa: CASSFIGGGNQPQHF
d_gene: .
j_gene: TRBJ1-5
v_gene: TRBV28
abundance: .

CDR3nt: TGTGCCTGGAGTCTGGTCAGTAACTATGGCTACACCTTC
CDR3aa: CAWSLVSNYGYTF
d_gene: .
j_gene: TRBJ1-2
v_gene: TRBV30
abundance: .

CDR3nt: TGTGCCAGCAGTTTTGTCCGGGGTGGAGAGGGAGAGACCCAGTACTTC
CDR3aa: CASSFVRGGEGETQYF
d_gene: .
j_gene: TRBJ2-5
v_gene: TRBV28
abundance: .

CDR3nt: TGTGCCAGCAGCTTAACAGGAGCGGCCACAGATACGCAGTATTTT
CDR3aa: CASSLTGAATDTQYF
d_gene: .
j_gene: TRBJ2-3
v_gene: TRBV7-3
abundance: .

CDR3nt: TGTGCCAGCAGTCCCCCCGGTGGAGTGAGCAATCAGCCCCAGCATTTT
CDR3aa: CASSPPGGVSNQPQHF
d_gene: .
j_gene: TRBJ1-5
v_gene: TRBV28
abundance: .

CDR3nt: TGTGCCAGCAGCTTGGATAGGGGCTCAGGAAACACCATATATTTT
CDR3aa: CASSLDRGSGNTIYF
d_gene: .
j_gene: TRBJ1-3
v_gene: TRBV5-8
abundance: .

CDR3nt: TGTGCCAGCAGTTTTCTGGGGGAGAATCAGCCCCAGCATTTT
CDR3aa: CASSFLGENQPQHF
d_gene: .
j_gene: TRBJ1-5
v_gene: TRBV27
abundance: few

CDR3nt: TGTGCCAGCAGTCAGGGGGCTAATAGCAATCAGCCCCAGCATTTT
CDR3aa: CASSQGANSNQPQHF
d_gene: TRBD1
j_gene: TRBJ1-5
v_gene: TRBV11-2
abundance: .

CDR3nt: TGTGCCATCAGCCTGACAGGGGAAGCCTACAATGAGCAGTTCTTC
CDR3aa: CAISLTGEAYNEQFF
d_gene: TRBD1
j_gene: TRBJ2-1
v_gene: TRBV10-3
abundance: .

CDR3nt: TGTGCCAGCAGTTTTTCTGGGGGGGCATTCTACAATGAGCAGTTCTTC
CDR3aa: CASSFSGGAFYNEQFF
d_gene: .
j_gene: TRBJ2-1
v_gene: TRBV27
abundance: .

CDR3nt: TGTGCCAGCAGCTTGGGGGCCGTCTGGCCCCAGCATTTT
CDR3aa: CASSLGAVWPQHF
d_gene: .
j_gene: TRBJ1-5
v_gene: TRBV5-6
abundance: .